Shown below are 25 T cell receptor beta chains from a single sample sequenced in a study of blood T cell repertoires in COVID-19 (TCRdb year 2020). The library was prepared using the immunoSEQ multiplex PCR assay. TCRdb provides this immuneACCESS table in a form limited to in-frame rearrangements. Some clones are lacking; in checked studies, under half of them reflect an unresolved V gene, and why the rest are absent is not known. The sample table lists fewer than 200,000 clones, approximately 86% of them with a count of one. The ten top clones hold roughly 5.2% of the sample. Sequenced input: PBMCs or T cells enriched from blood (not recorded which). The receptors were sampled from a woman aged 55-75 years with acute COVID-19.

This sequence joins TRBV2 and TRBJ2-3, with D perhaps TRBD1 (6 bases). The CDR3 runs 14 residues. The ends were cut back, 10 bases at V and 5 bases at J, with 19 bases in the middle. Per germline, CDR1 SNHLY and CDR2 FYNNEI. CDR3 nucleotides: TGTGCCATAGGAGAGAGGGGGAGAATAGATACGCAGTATTTT. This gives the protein CAIGERGRIDTQYF. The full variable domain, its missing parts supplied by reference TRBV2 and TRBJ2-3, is EPEVTQTPSHQVTQMGQEVILRCVPISNHLYFYWYRQILGQKVEFLVSFYNNEISEKSEIFDDQFSVERPDGSNFTLKIRSTKLEDSAMYFCAIGERGRIDTQYFGPGTRLTVL.

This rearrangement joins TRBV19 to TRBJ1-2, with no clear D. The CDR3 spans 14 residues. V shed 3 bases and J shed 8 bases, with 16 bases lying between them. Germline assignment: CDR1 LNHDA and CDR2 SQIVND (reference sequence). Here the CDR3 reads CASSIIGRAYGYTF. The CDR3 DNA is TGTGCCAGTAGTATTATAGGGAGAGCGTACGGCTACACCTTC.

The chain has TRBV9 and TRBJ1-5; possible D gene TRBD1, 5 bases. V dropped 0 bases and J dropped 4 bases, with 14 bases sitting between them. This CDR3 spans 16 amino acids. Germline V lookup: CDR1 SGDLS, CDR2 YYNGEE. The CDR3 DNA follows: TGTGCCAGCAGCGTAGTTTCGGCCAGGGTTAATCAGCCCCAGCATTTT. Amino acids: CASSVVSARVNQPQHF.

The DNA of the CDR3 is TGTGCCAGCAACCCTGGGGCGCTGGTATATGGCTACACCTTC. It specifies CASNPGALVYGYTF. This sequence joins TRBV6-5 and TRBJ1-2; tentatively, D is TRBD1 (5 bases). The CDR3 consists of 14 residues. Germline V gives CDR1 MNHEY, CDR2 SVGAGI. Trimming shortened V by 7 bases and J by 5 bases, and 17 bases separated the two germline ends.

CDR3: CASSVRSGGPSYNEQFF. In nucleotides, the CDR3 is TGCGCCAGCAGCGTACGCAGCGGGGGCCCATCCTACAATGAGCAGTTCTTC. The rearrangement uses TRBV4-1 and TRBJ2-1, with TRBD2 identical over 8 bases. The ends lost 5 bases at V and 1 base at J; junction bases unmatched: 10. The CDR3 extends over 17 amino acids. Germline CDR1 is MGHRA and CDR2 is YSYEKL.

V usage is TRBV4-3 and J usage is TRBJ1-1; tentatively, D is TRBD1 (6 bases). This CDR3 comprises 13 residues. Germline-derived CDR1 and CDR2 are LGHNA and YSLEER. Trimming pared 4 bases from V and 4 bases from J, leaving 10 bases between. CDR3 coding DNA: TGCGCCAGCAGCCGCCTACAGGGCACTGAAGCTTTCTTT. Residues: CASSRLQGTEAFF.

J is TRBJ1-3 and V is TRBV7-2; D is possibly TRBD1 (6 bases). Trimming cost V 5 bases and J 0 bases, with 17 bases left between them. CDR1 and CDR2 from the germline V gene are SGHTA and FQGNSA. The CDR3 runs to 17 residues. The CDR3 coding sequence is TGTGCCAGCAGCGCTGGAGGAACCAGGGGCTCTGGAAACACCATATATTTT. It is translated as CASSAGGTRGSGNTIYF.

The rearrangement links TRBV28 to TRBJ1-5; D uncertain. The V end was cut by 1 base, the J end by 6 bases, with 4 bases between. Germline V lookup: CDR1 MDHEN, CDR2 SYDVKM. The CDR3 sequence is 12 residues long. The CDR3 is CASSLSGQPQHF. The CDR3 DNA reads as TGTGCCAGCAGTTTATCGGGTCAGCCCCAGCATTTT.

The CDR3 reads CASTNWAGTVGSPLHF. CDR3 in DNA: TGTGCCAGCACCAACTGGGCAGGCACGGTAGGATCACCCCTCCACTTT. The chain uses TRBV28 and TRBJ1-6; no clear D. Germline assignment: CDR1 MDHEN and CDR2 SYDVKM. There are 16 residues in the CDR3. V was cut by 7 bases and J by 10 bases, with 23 bases left in between.

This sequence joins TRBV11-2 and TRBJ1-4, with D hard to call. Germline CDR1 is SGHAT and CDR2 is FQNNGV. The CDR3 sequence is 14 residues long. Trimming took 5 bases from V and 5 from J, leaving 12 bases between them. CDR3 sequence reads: CASSLSRGNEKLFF. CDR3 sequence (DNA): TGTGCCAGCAGCCTATCACGGGGAAATGAAAAACTGTTTTTT.

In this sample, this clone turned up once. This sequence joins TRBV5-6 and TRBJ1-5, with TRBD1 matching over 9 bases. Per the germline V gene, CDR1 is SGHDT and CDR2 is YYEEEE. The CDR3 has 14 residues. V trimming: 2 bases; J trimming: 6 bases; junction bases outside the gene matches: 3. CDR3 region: CASSLLDRGQPQHF. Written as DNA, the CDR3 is TGTGCCAGCAGCTTACTGGACAGGGGTCAGCCCCAGCATTTT.

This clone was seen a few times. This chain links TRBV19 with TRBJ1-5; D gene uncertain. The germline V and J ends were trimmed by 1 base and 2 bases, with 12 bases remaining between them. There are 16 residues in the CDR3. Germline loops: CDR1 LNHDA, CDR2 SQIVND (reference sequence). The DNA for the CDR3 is TGTGCCAGTAGTATAGGTGGTGGGCGTCGCAATCAGCCCCAGCATTTT. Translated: CASSIGGGRRNQPQHF. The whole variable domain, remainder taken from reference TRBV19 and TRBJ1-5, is DGGITQSPKYLFRKEGQNVTLSCEQNLNHDAMYWYRQDPGQGLRLIYYSQIVNDFQKGDIAEGYSVSREKKESFPLTVTSAQKNPTAFYLCASSIGGGRRNQPQHFGDGTRLSIL.

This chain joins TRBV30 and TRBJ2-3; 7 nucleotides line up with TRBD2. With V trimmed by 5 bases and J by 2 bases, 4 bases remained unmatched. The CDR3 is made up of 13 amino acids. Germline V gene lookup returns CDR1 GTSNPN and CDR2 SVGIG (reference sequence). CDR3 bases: TGTGCCTGGGGGGGGGTAGTCACAGATACGCAGTATTTT. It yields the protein CAWGGVVTDTQYF.

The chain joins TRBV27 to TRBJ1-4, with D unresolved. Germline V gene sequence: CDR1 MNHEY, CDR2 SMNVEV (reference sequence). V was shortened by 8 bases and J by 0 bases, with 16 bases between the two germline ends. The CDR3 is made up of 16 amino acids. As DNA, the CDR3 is TGTGCCAGCGCCGTTCGGACTGCAGCAACTAATGAAAAACTGTTTTTT. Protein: CASAVRTAATNEKLFF.

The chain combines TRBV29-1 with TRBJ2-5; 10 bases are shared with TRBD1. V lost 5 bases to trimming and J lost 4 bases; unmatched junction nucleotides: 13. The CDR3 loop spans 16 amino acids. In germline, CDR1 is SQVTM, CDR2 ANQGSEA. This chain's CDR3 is CSVSRDRDRGRETQYF. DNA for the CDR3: TGCAGCGTTTCCCGGGACAGGGACAGGGGCCGAGAGACCCAGTACTTC. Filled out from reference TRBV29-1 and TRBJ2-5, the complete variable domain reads SAVISQKPSRDICQRGTSLTIQCQVDSQVTMMFWYRQQPGQSLTLIATANQGSEATYESGFVIDKFPISRPNLTFSTLTVSNMSPEDSSIYLCSVSRDRDRGRETQYFGPGTRLLVL.

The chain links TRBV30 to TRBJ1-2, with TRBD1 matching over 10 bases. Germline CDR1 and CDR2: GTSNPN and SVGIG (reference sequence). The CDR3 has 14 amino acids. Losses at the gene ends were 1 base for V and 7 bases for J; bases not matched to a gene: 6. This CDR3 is CAWSETGGWRGYTF. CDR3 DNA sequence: TGTGCCTGGAGTGAGACAGGGGGCTGGCGTGGCTACACCTTC.

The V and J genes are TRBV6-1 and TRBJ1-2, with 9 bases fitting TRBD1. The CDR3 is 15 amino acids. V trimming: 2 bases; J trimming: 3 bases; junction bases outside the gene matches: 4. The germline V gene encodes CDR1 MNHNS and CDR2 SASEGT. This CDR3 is CASSETGGSDYGYTF. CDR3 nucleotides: TGTGCCAGCAGTGAAACAGGGGGCAGTGACTATGGCTACACCTTC.

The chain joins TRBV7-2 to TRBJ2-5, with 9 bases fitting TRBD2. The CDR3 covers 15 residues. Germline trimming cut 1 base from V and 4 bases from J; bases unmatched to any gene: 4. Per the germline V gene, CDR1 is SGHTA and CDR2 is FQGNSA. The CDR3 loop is CASSLGLAGVETQYF. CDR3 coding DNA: TGTGCCAGCAGCTTAGGTTTAGCGGGAGTAGAGACCCAGTACTTC.

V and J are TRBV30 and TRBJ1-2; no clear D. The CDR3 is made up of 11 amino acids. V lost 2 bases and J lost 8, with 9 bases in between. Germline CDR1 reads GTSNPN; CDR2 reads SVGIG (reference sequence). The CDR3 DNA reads TGTGCCTGGAGTAGCTGGGAGGGCTACACCTTC. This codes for CAWSSWEGYTF. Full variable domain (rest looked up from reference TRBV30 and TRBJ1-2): SQTIHQWPATLVQPVGSPLSLECTVEGTSNPNLYWYRQAAGRGLQLLFYSVGIGQISSEVPQNLSASRPQDRQFILSSKKLLLSDSGFYLCAWSSWEGYTFGSGTRLTVV.

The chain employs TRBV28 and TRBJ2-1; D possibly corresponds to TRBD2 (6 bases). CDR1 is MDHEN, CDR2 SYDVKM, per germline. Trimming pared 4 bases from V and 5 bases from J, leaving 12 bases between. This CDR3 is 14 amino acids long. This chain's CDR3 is CASSSGTGNNEQFF. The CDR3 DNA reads TGTGCCAGCAGTTCCGGGACTGGTAACAATGAGCAGTTCTTC.

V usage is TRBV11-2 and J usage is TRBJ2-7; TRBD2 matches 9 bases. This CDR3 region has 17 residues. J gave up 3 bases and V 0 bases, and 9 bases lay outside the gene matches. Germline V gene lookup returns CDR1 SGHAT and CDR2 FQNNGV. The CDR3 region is CASSLDGLAPSVYEQYF. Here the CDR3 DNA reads TGTGCCAGCAGCTTAGATGGACTAGCGCCATCCGTCTACGAGCAGTACTTC.

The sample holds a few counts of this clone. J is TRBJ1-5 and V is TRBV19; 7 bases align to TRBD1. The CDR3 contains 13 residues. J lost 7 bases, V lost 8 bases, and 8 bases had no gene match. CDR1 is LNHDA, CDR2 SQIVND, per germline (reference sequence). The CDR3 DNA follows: TGTGCCAGTGAAGACAGGGTAGGGCAGCCCCAGCATTTT. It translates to CASEDRVGQPQHF.

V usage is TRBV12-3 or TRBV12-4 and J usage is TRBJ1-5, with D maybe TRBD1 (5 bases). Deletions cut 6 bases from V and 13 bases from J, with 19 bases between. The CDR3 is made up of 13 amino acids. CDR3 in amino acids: CASSAGPTDRQHF. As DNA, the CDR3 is TGTGCCAGCAGCGCAGGGCCCACCGATCGACAGCATTTT.

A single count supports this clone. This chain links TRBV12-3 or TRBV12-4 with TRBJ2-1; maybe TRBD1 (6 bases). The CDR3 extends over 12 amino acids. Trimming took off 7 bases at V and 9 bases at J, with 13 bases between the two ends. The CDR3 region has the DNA TGTGCCAGCACCCCGGAAGGGGGTGAGCAGTTCTTC. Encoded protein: CASTPEGGEQFF.

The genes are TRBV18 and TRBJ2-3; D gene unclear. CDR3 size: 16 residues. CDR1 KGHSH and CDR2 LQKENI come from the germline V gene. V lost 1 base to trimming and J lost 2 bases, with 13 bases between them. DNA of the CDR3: TGTGCCAGCTCACCACGCCAGACCGGGTCCACAGATACGCAGTATTTT. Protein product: CASSPRQTGSTDTQYF.